Listed here are 22 T cell receptor beta chains from one sample, sequenced in a study of T cell changes during pregnancy in multiple sclerosis. Produced via immunoSEQ multiplex PCR; TCRdb's table is partial and in-frame only. The sample has fewer than 85,000 clones; about 92% are singletons. Material: peripheral blood, obtained in the second trimester of pregnancy. Source of these receptors: a female donor with multiple sclerosis, enrolled in a pregnancy study.

The genes are TRBV15 and TRBJ2-1; 9 bases match TRBD1. J was trimmed by 9 bases and V by 0 bases; bases with no gene match: 12. Germline V gene sequence: CDR1 LNHNV, CDR2 YYDKDF (reference sequence). The CDR3 has 17 amino acids. The CDR3 spells CATSRDSSQGALGEQFF. Written as DNA, the CDR3 is TGTGCCACCAGCAGAGATTCTTCACAGGGGGCCCTAGGTGAGCAGTTCTTC.

This chain joins TRBV9 and TRBJ1-2; 7 positions agree with TRBD1. The CDR3 spans 14 residues. Trimming removed 4 bases from V and 3 bases from J; junction bases left unmatched: 6. Germline lookup yields CDR1 SGDLS and CDR2 YYNGEE. The CDR3 region is CASSRGGTDYGYTF. CDR3 sequence (DNA): TGTGCCAGCAGCAGAGGGGGGACAGACTATGGCTACACCTTC.

The rearrangement links TRBV11-3 to TRBJ1-1; no reliable D call. Trimming took 2 bases from V and 0 from J, leaving 13 bases between them. Germline CDR1 reads SGHNT; CDR2 reads YENEEA. The CDR3 covers 16 residues. The CDR3 bases are TGTGCCAGCAGCTTAACGGTCTCCCTTATGAACACTGAAGCTTTCTTT. The encoded protein is CASSLTVSLMNTEAFF.

The chain combines TRBV2 with TRBJ2-3, with D tentatively TRBD2 (6 bases). The CDR3 runs to 14 residues. Germline loops: CDR1 SNHLY, CDR2 FYNNEI. V dropped 2 bases and J dropped 8 bases, with 14 bases sitting between them. CDR3 in DNA: TGTGCCAGCAGTGAAATCTCTGGGACTGGTACGCAGTATTTT. It translates to CASSEISGTGTQYF.

The V gene is TRBV4-1, the J gene TRBJ2-1, with 10 bases that match TRBD1. CDR3 length: 14 residues. Germline V gene lookup returns CDR1 MGHRA and CDR2 YSYEKL. V gave up 1 base and J gave up 8 bases; unmatched junction bases: 2. CDR3 loop: CASSQGQGADEQFF. CDR3 coding DNA: TGCGCCAGCAGCCAAGGACAGGGGGCGGATGAGCAGTTCTTC.

The rearrangement uses TRBV10-3 and TRBJ1-1, with a weak D call TRBD1 (6 bases). The CDR3 spans 14 residues. Trimming pared 4 bases from V and 1 base from J, leaving 10 bases between. Per germline, CDR1 ENHRY and CDR2 SYGVKD. CDR3 sequence: CAISVQGGNTEAFF. DNA for the CDR3: TGTGCCATCAGTGTACAGGGTGGGAACACTGAAGCTTTCTTT.

This chain connects TRBV19 to TRBJ1-5; TRBD1 is a possible D gene (6 bases). Germline V gene lookup returns CDR1 LNHDA and CDR2 SQIVND (reference sequence). V was cut by 6 bases and J by 4 bases, with 10 bases left in between. The CDR3 totals 13 residues. CDR3 residues: CASSNDRNQPQHF. DNA of the CDR3: TGTGCCAGTAGCAACGACAGGAATCAGCCCCAGCATTTT.

This rearrangement joins TRBV5-4 to TRBJ2-7, with 7 bases fitting TRBD2. CDR3 length: 12 residues. V lost 4 bases to trimming and J lost 5 bases; unmatched junction nucleotides: 3. The germline gives CDR1 SGHNT, CDR2 YYREEE (reference sequence). The CDR3 nucleotides are TGTGCCAGCAGCCAGGCGGGGGACGAGCAGTACTTC. Protein sequence: CASSQAGDEQYF. Filled out from reference TRBV5-4 and TRBJ2-7, the complete variable domain reads ETGVTQSPTHLIKTRGQQVTLRCSSQSGHNTVSWYQQALGQGPQFIFQYYREEENGRGNFPPRFSGLQFPNYSSELNVNALELDDSALYLCASSQAGDEQYFGPGTRLTVT.

The chain carries TRBV5-6 and TRBJ1-2, with TRBD1 as a possible D gene (5 bases). Between the trimmed V and J ends, which lost 0 bases and 6 bases, there was a span of 12 bases. Germline V gene sequence: CDR1 SGHDT, CDR2 YYEEEE. CDR3 size: 14 residues. The chain's CDR3 is CASSLAGGVDGYTF. Written as DNA, the CDR3 is TGTGCCAGCAGCTTGGCCGGGGGAGTCGATGGCTACACCTTC.

The chain joins TRBV7-9 to TRBJ1-1, with 7 bases that match TRBD1. The germline gives CDR1 SEHNR, CDR2 FQNEAQ (reference sequence). V lost 1 base to trimming and J lost 2 bases; unmatched junction nucleotides: 4. The CDR3 loop spans 15 amino acids. The CDR3 coding sequence is TGTGCCAGCAGCTTAGTTGGAGGGGGCAACACTGAAGCTTTCTTT. Translation gives CASSLVGGGNTEAFF.

The chain uses TRBV27 and TRBJ1-1; tentative D call: TRBD1 (5 bases). Germline values: CDR1 MNHEY, CDR2 SMNVEV (reference sequence). The CDR3 is 15 residues long. Trimming pared 4 bases from V and 0 bases from J, leaving 12 bases between. This CDR3 is CASSSGGHMNTEAFF. In DNA form, the CDR3 reads TGTGCCAGCAGTTCGGGGGGTCATATGAACACTGAAGCTTTCTTT.

This sequence joins TRBV27 and TRBJ2-7, with D perhaps TRBD2 (6 bases). In germline, CDR1 is MNHEY, CDR2 SMNVEV (reference sequence). Trimming pared 4 bases from V and 2 bases from J, leaving 21 bases between. The CDR3 spans 17 residues. CDR3 amino acids: CASSSPGSAGRAYEQYF. The CDR3 DNA is TGTGCCAGCAGTTCACCGGGTTCAGCGGGCCGAGCCTACGAGCAGTACTTC.

The chain is built from TRBV6-1 and TRBJ1-2; 7 bases agree with TRBD1. CDR3 length equals 20 residues. V trimming: 0 bases; J trimming: 0 bases; junction bases outside the gene matches: 16. Germline CDR1 reads MNHNS; CDR2 reads SASEGT. The CDR3 nucleotides are TGTGCCAGCAGTGAAGCGCTAGTGCGCCAGGGGGAACGTGCTAACTATGGCTACACCTTC. Its translation: CASSEALVRQGERANYGYTF.

V and J are TRBV15 and TRBJ2-1; 11 nucleotides agree with TRBD2. This CDR3 comprises 18 residues. Germline V lookup: CDR1 LNHNV, CDR2 YYDKDF (reference sequence). The V and J ends lost 2 bases and 7 bases, in that order; junction bases with no gene match: 13. CDR3 coding DNA: TGTGCCACCAGCAGACTCCCCAACCTAGCGGGGGGCACAAATGAGCAGTTCTTC. Translation gives CATSRLPNLAGGTNEQFF. Based on the CDR3 plus reference TRBV15 and TRBJ2-1, the full variable domain is DAMVIQNPRYQVTQFGKPVTLSCSQTLNHNVMYWYQQKSSQAPKLLFHYYDKDFNNEADTPDNFQSRRPNTSFCFLDIRSPGLGDTAMYLCATSRLPNLAGGTNEQFFGPGTRLTVL.

This chain connects TRBV7-3 to TRBJ1-6; D perhaps matches TRBD1 (5 bases). Looked up from germline, CDR1 is SGHTA and CDR2 is FQGTGA. Trimming took 5 bases from V and 10 from J, leaving 15 bases between them. The length of the CDR3 is 14 residues. The CDR3 region is CASSRTGVQSPLHF. The CDR3 nucleotides are TGTGCCAGCAGCCGGACGGGGGTTCAATCACCCCTCCACTTT.

V gene TRBV2 combines with J gene TRBJ1-2; TRBD1 agrees at 12 bases. The V and J ends lost 3 bases and 3 bases, in that order; junction bases with no gene match: 2. From germline, CDR1 is SNHLY and CDR2 FYNNEI. CDR3 length: 15 residues. In DNA, the CDR3 is TGTGCCAGCAGTGAGGGGACAGGGGGCGACTATGGCTACACCTTC. Protein: CASSEGTGGDYGYTF. Full variable domain (remainder filled in from reference TRBV2 and TRBJ1-2): EPEVTQTPSHQVTQMGQEVILRCVPISNHLYFYWYRQILGQKVEFLVSFYNNEISEKSEIFDDQFSVERPDGSNFTLKIRSTKLEDSAMYFCASSEGTGGDYGYTFGSGTRLTVV.

This clone was observed a single time. The gene calls are TRBV2 and TRBJ2-2; possible D gene TRBD2, 5 bases. The CDR3 has 13 residues. The germline V gene encodes CDR1 SNHLY and CDR2 FYNNEI. V lost 4 bases and J 6 bases, leaving 9 bases between the germline ends. CDR3 sequence: CASSVERAGELFF. The CDR3 coding sequence is TGTGCCAGCAGTGTAGAGAGGGCCGGGGAGCTGTTTTTT.

The chain's CDR3 is CASSVGGSGGLETQYF. The CDR3 DNA reads as TGTGCCAGCAGCGTAGGGGGTAGCGGGGGCCTTGAGACCCAGTACTTC. This chain joins TRBV9 and TRBJ2-5, with TRBD2 identical over 9 bases. V dropped 0 bases and J dropped 5; count of bases not matched to a gene: 8. This CDR3 comprises 16 residues. CDR1 and CDR2 (germline): SGDLS, YYNGEE.

In this sample, this clone turned up once. This chain joins TRBV6-1 and TRBJ2-7; 9 nucleotides agree with TRBD1. Germline V gene sequence: CDR1 MNHNS, CDR2 SASEGT. This CDR3 spans 15 amino acids. V trimming: 11 bases; J trimming: 4 bases; junction bases outside the gene matches: 15. Here the CDR3 reads CASRTPGTGKYEQYF. CDR3 DNA sequence: TGTGCCTCCCGAACACCAGGGACAGGGAAATACGAGCAGTACTTC.

CDR3 region: CASSLGGQGRLNTEAFF. In DNA form, the CDR3 reads TGTGCCAGCAGTTTGGGTGGGCAGGGGCGCTTGAACACTGAAGCTTTCTTT. V gene TRBV28 combines with J gene TRBJ1-1; tentatively, D is TRBD1 (6 bases). The CDR3 contains 17 residues. Germline V lookup: CDR1 MDHEN, CDR2 SYDVKM. V lost 3 bases, J lost 0 bases, and 17 bases lay in between. The full variable domain, its missing parts supplied by reference TRBV28 and TRBJ1-1, is DVKVTQSSRYLVKRTGEKVFLECVQDMDHENMFWYRQDPGLGLRLIYFSYDVKMKEKGDIPEGYSVSREKKERFSLILESASTNQTSMYLCASSLGGQGRLNTEAFFGQGTRLTVV.

The chain is built from TRBV30 and TRBJ1-1, with a weak D call TRBD1 (6 bases). Germline V gene sequence: CDR1 GTSNPN, CDR2 SVGIG (reference sequence). CDR3 size: 12 residues. V was clipped by 5 bases and J by 7 bases, with 14 bases between them. CDR3: CAWGGHTDEAFF. The CDR3 DNA reads as TGTGCCTGGGGGGGACACACCGATGAAGCTTTCTTT.

V and J are TRBV7-2 and TRBJ1-6, with a tentative D call TRBD1 (5 bases). CDR1 and CDR2 (germline): SGHTA, FQGNSA. CDR3 length equals 15 residues. Between the trimmed V and J ends, which lost 4 bases and 5 bases, there was a span of 12 bases. CDR3 DNA sequence: TGTGCCAGCAGCTCTCCGACGGGGGATAATTCACCCCTCCACTTT. Translation: CASSSPTGDNSPLHF.